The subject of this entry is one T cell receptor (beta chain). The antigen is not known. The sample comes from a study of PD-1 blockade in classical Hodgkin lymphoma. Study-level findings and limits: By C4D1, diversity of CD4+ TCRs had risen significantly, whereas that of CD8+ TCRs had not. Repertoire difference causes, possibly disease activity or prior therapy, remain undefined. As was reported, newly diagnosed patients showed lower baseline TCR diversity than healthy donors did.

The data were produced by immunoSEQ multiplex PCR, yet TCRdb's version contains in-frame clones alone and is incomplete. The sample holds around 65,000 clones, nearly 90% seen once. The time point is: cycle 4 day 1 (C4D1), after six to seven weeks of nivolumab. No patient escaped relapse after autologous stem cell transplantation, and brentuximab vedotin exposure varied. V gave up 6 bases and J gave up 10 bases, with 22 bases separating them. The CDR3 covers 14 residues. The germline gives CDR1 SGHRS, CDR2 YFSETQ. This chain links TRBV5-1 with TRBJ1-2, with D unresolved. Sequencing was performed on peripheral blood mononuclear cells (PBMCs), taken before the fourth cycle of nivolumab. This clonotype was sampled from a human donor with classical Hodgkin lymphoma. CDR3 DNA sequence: TGCGCCAGCACACTGCCGGGTGTGGAGTTCGACTACACCTTC. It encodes CASTLPGVEFDYTF.